This note documents a single TCR beta chain sequence. Sequencing was performed with immunoSEQ multiplex PCR; in TCRdb, only in-frame clones are kept and a portion is missing. The sample lists about 160,000 clones, 70% to 90% seen once, with under 8.5% in the top ten. CDR3 length: 15 residues. The ends lost 5 bases at V and 1 base at J; junction bases unmatched: 7. Per germline, CDR1 LNHDA and CDR2 SQIVND (reference sequence). The data are from a study of blood T cell repertoires in COVID-19. Study overall: Sites across the United States, Italy and Spain contributed samples from acute and convalescent COVID-19.

Those enrolled in Seattle joined during active infection and were followed longitudinally afterward. Sequenced input: peripheral blood. The chain couples TRBV19 to TRBJ1-1, with 7 nucleotides matching TRBD1. This TCR was sampled from a woman aged 60 to 75 with COVID-19, enrolled during active disease. The CDR3 sequence is CASSSSGQPNTEAFF. CDR3 bases: TGTGCCAGTAGTTCCTCGGGACAGCCGAACACTGAAGCTTTCTTT. Filled out from reference TRBV19 and TRBJ1-1, the complete variable domain reads DGGITQSPKYLFRKEGQNVTLSCEQNLNHDAMYWYRQDPGQGLRLIYYSQIVNDFQKGDIAEGYSVSREKKESFPLTVTSAQKNPTAFYLCASSSSGQPNTEAFFGQGTRLTVV.